One and the same sample provided the 27 T cell receptor beta chains below, sequenced in a study of T cell repertoires in cytomegalovirus infection. These receptors' antigens are unknown. Each CDR3 protein is one row after TCRdb ran MiXCR on the reads. Counted here are about 900,000 distinct CDR3 sequences, approximately 30% occurring once; the ten biggest clones make up about an eighth. This specimen was cultured CD8+ T cells from PBMCs, taken from culture after CMV antigen stimulation. The receptors shown here come from a human donor in good health (CMV status not recorded). Some clones in this sample may be carry-over from other donors' samples.

CDR3 region: CASSLDRAKNLNTEAFF. As DNA, the CDR3 is TGTGCCAGCAGTTTAGACAGGGCAAAAAATTTAAACACTGAAGCTTTCTTT. The chain uses TRBV12-3 or TRBV12-4 and TRBJ1-1; D possibly corresponds to TRBD1 (6 bases). Trimming stripped 1 base from V and 2 bases from J, with 17 bases between. The CDR3 covers 17 residues.

This clonotype came up a few times. V gene TRBV6-1 combines with J gene TRBJ2-7; the D is unclear. V lost 5 bases and J lost 1, with 15 bases in between. Germline CDR1 MNHNS, CDR2 SASEGT. The CDR3 is 15 amino acids. CDR3 coding DNA: TGTGCCAGCAGTCACCCGGTCTACGGATCCTACGAGCAGTACTTC. As protein: CASSHPVYGSYEQYF.

This clonotype has only a few counts. The rearrangement uses TRBV6-1 and TRBJ1-6; D is undetermined. The V and J ends lost 8 bases and 5 bases respectively, with 7 bases between them. This CDR3 is built from 12 residues. CDR1 and CDR2 from the germline V gene are MNHNS and SASEGT. The CDR3 is CASEENNSPLHF. The CDR3 bases are TGTGCCAGCGAGGAGAATAATTCACCCCTCCACTTT.

The genes are TRBV28 and TRBJ2-1, with D unclear. This CDR3 is 15 amino acids long. CDR1 MDHEN and CDR2 SYDVKM come from the germline V gene. Between the trimmed V and J ends, which lost 6 bases and 5 bases, there was a span of 17 bases. CDR3 DNA sequence: TGTGCCAGCAGCAGTCTTCTCCAAGTTCACAATGAGCAGTTCTTC. It is translated as CASSSLLQVHNEQFF.

The rearrangement joins TRBV7-9 to TRBJ2-5; TRBD1 aligns across 11 bases. V was pared by 5 bases and J by 9 bases, with 8 bases of the junction left unmatched. CDR3 length: 14 amino acids. CDR1 SEHNR and CDR2 FQNEAQ come from the germline V gene (reference sequence). This chain's CDR3 is CASSSRTGGEAQYF. For the CDR3, the DNA is TGTGCCAGCAGCAGTCGGACAGGGGGCGAGGCCCAGTACTTC.

This clonotype occurred once. The chain couples TRBV7-9 to TRBJ2-2, with TRBD2 identical over 8 bases. Trimming removed 6 bases from V and 6 bases from J; junction bases left unmatched: 6. CDR3 length equals 14 residues. CDR1 is SEHNR, CDR2 FQNEAQ, per germline (reference sequence). The CDR3: CASRPAGAAGELFF. The CDR3 region has the DNA TGTGCCAGCAGACCAGCGGGGGCGGCCGGGGAGCTGTTTTTT.

The rearrangement uses TRBV15 and TRBJ2-7; D is possibly TRBD2 (5 bases). The CDR3 has 12 amino acids. Trimming took 1 base from V and 7 from J, leaving 8 bases between them. Germline V gene sequence: CDR1 LNHNV, CDR2 YYDKDF (reference sequence). CDR3 in amino acids: CATSRVAGEQYF. The CDR3 nucleotides are TGTGCCACCAGCAGAGTGGCGGGTGAGCAGTACTTC.

The rearrangement joins TRBV27 to TRBJ1-2; tentatively, D is TRBD1 (6 bases). V lost 5 bases, J lost 4 bases, and 14 bases lay in between. Looked up from germline, CDR1 is MNHEY and CDR2 is SMNVEV (reference sequence). The CDR3 contains 14 residues. In nucleotides, the CDR3 is TGTGCCAGCAGTCCCTTCGGGACAAGCTATGGCTACACCTTC. As protein: CASSPFGTSYGYTF.

This clonotype was seen a handful of times. The chain joins TRBV10-3 to TRBJ2-1; D is ambiguous. Germline loops: CDR1 ENHRY, CDR2 SYGVKD. V was trimmed by 8 bases and J by 4 bases, leaving 9 bases between them. This CDR3 comprises 12 residues. In DNA, the CDR3 is TGTGCCATCCTCGACCGATACAATGAGCAGTTCTTC. This sequence encodes CAILDRYNEQFF.

This clonotype occurred once. This chain joins TRBV4-3 and TRBJ2-5; a weak D match, TRBD2 (5 bases). V shed 4 bases and J shed 1 base, with 22 bases lying between them. The CDR3 is 18 amino acids. Looked up from germline, CDR1 is LGHNA and CDR2 is YSLEER. For the CDR3, the DNA is TGCGCCAGCAGCCCAGCGAGCGGAAAAGAAGACATCCAAGAGACCCAGTACTTC. This gives the protein CASSPASGKEDIQETQYF.

This clonotype was seen ten or more times. This chain joins TRBV28 and TRBJ2-7; 8 positions agree with TRBD2. The V segment lost 6 bases and the J segment 4 bases; nucleotides outside the gene matches: 14. Germline lookup yields CDR1 MDHEN and CDR2 SYDVKM. This CDR3 spans 16 amino acids. The CDR3 region is CASSPERGRRRYEQYV. The CDR3 DNA reads TGTGCCAGCAGCCCCGAGCGGGGGAGGAGAAGGTACGAGCAGTACGTC.

The chain uses TRBV2 and TRBJ2-7; no definite D call. The CDR3 runs to 10 residues. Germline loops: CDR1 SNHLY, CDR2 FYNNEI. The V gene lost 2 bases and the J gene lost 5 bases, with 1 base spanning the gap. CDR3 nucleotide sequence: TGTGCCAGCAGTGAAAACGAGCAGTACGTC. It yields the protein CASSENEQYV.

The table lists this clonotype with a few counts. The rearrangement uses TRBV14 and TRBJ2-7; 10 positions agree with TRBD2. J lost 4 bases, V lost 1 base, and 7 bases had no gene match. This CDR3 region has 16 residues. The germline gives CDR1 SGHDN, CDR2 FVKESK. CDR3 sequence reads: CASSQASGGRWYEQYV. CDR3 DNA sequence: TGTGCCAGCAGCCAAGCTAGCGGGGGTCGATGGTACGAGCAGTACGTC.

This clonotype has ten or more counts. The chain employs TRBV7-6 and TRBJ2-1; D might be TRBD1 (6 bases). V dropped 0 bases and J dropped 4 bases, with 19 bases sitting between them. The CDR3 runs 18 residues. CDR1 is SGHVS and CDR2 is FNYEAQ in the germline V gene. Here the CDR3 reads CASSLAPDRLLYYNEQFF. As DNA, the CDR3 is TGTGCCAGCAGCTTAGCGCCAGACAGGCTACTCTATTACAATGAGCAGTTCTTC.

This clonotype occurred a few times. V and J are TRBV24-1 and TRBJ1-2; D might be TRBD1 (6 bases). The V and J ends lost 0 bases and 5 bases respectively, with 9 bases between them. The CDR3 has 14 amino acids. Germline V gene data show CDR1 as KGHDR and CDR2 as SFDVKD. The CDR3 DNA follows: TGTGCCACCAGTGATTTGGGACAGCGTTATGGCTACACCTTC. Its translation: CATSDLGQRYGYTF.

This clonotype was counted a few times. This chain joins TRBV4-1 and TRBJ2-5; TRBD1 or TRBD2 may be the D gene (5 bases each). The CDR3 spans 15 residues. Germline V gives CDR1 MGHRA, CDR2 YSYEKL. V dropped 1 base and J dropped 4 bases, with 13 bases sitting between them. This chain's CDR3 is CASSQGDDEIETQYF. In DNA, the CDR3 is TGCGCCAGCAGCCAAGGGGACGATGAGATAGAGACCCAGTACTTC.

The V and J genes are TRBV7-9 and TRBJ2-6; D is ambiguous. Germline V gene data show CDR1 as SEHNR and CDR2 as FQNEAQ (reference sequence). V was clipped by 2 bases and J by 0 bases, with 8 bases between them. This CDR3 contains 16 residues. Here the CDR3 reads CASSLRQLSGANVLTF. For the CDR3, the DNA is TGTGCCAGCAGCTTAAGACAACTCTCTGGGGCCAACGTCCTGACTTTC.

The gene calls are TRBV12-3 or TRBV12-4 and TRBJ2-5, with D perhaps matching TRBD1 (7 bases). V was pared by 7 bases and J by 6 bases, with 30 bases between. This CDR3 has 18 residues. This CDR3 is CASTSRGAGGITGKTQYF. The CDR3 DNA reads TGTGCCAGCACCTCAAGGGGGGCAGGGGGGATTACGGGGAAGACCCAGTACTTC.

The chain uses TRBV3-1 and TRBJ2-1; 8 nucleotides line up with TRBD2. The V segment lost 4 bases and the J segment 8 bases; nucleotides outside the gene matches: 7. Germline V CDR1 and CDR2: LGHDT, YNNKEL (reference sequence). The CDR3 loop spans 14 amino acids. CDR3 sequence: CASSPRGADDEQFF. CDR3 nucleotides: TGTGCCAGCAGCCCGCGGGGGGCAGATGATGAGCAGTTCTTC.

The chain couples TRBV28 to TRBJ1-4; weak D call: TRBD1 (6 bases). Trimming took off 1 base at V and 2 bases at J, with 11 bases between the two ends. CDR1 and CDR2 (germline): MDHEN, SYDVKM. This CDR3 is 16 amino acids long. In DNA, the CDR3 is TGTGCCAGCAGTTTATCCCTAAGGGGGACTAATGAAAAACTGTTTTTT. Translating it yields CASSLSLRGTNEKLFF.

V and J are TRBV5-4 and TRBJ2-1, with 8 bases aligning to TRBD2. V shed 0 bases, J shed 9 bases, and the junction held 8 bases outside the gene matches. Germline V gene data show CDR1 as SGHNT and CDR2 as YYREEE (reference sequence). This CDR3 has 15 amino acids. This CDR3 is CASSLAPGGLREQFF. The DNA for the CDR3 is TGTGCCAGCAGCTTGGCCCCGGGGGGGCTTCGTGAGCAGTTCTTC. The full variable domain, rest sourced from reference TRBV5-4 and TRBJ2-1, is ETGVTQSPTHLIKTRGQQVTLRCSSQSGHNTVSWYQQALGQGPQFIFQYYREEENGRGNFPPRFSGLQFPNYSSELNVNALELDDSALYLCASSLAPGGLREQFFGPGTRLTVL.

This clonotype was seen a few times. The rearrangement joins TRBV6-5 to TRBJ2-2; 9 nucleotides agree with TRBD1. The CDR3 runs 18 residues. The trim removed 2 bases at V and 5 bases at J, leaving 12 bases unmatched. Per germline, CDR1 MNHEY and CDR2 SVGAGI. DNA for the CDR3: TGTGCCAGCAGTTACCCAGGGGGGACAGGGATTAGGACCGGGGAGCTGTTTTTT. Encoded protein: CASSYPGGTGIRTGELFF.

The gene calls are TRBV7-9 and TRBJ2-5, with D uncertain. Germline loops: CDR1 SEHNR, CDR2 FQNEAQ (reference sequence). CDR3 size: 13 residues. The V end was cut by 5 bases, the J end by 7 bases, with 14 bases between. CDR3 amino acids: CASSPEAAATQYF. The CDR3 bases are TGTGCCAGCAGCCCTGAGGCCGCCGCGACCCAGTACTTC.

The chain employs TRBV7-6 and TRBJ2-2; 11 positions match TRBD1. The V segment lost 3 bases and the J segment 4 bases; nucleotides outside the gene matches: 10. CDR3 length equals 18 residues. The V gene's germline CDR1 is SGHVS and CDR2 FNYEAQ. CDR3 in DNA: TGTGCCAGCAGCTTGGGAGTTTGGGACAGGGGGTTCACCGGGGAGCTGTTTTTT. Protein sequence: CASSLGVWDRGFTGELFF.

The J gene is TRBJ2-5, the V gene TRBV20-1; D possibly uses TRBD1 or TRBD2 (6 bases each). The germline V and J ends were trimmed by 1 base and 3 bases, with 15 bases remaining between them. This CDR3 has 15 residues. Per the germline V gene, CDR1 is DFQATT and CDR2 is SNEGSKA (reference sequence). The CDR3 here is CSARVWRGTEETQYF. The CDR3, as DNA: TGCAGTGCTAGAGTATGGAGGGGGACCGAAGAGACCCAGTACTTC.

A few counts support this clonotype. The genes are TRBV6-2 or TRBV6-3 and TRBJ2-3; no definite D call. The germline CDR1 and CDR2 sequences are MNHEY and SVGEGT. V lost 6 bases to trimming and J lost 5 bases, with 9 bases between them. The CDR3 is 12 residues long. The DNA of the CDR3 is TGTGCCAGCAGCTCCCCGAGAGATACGCAGTATTTT. Protein sequence: CASSSPRDTQYF.

This clonotype was recorded at least ten times. The chain links TRBV7-4 to TRBJ2-2; 7 nucleotides align to TRBD2. With 8 bases clipped from V and 0 bases from J, the junction kept 3 bases outside the gene matches. The germline V gene has CDR1 SGHVT and CDR2 SQSDAQ. This CDR3 comprises 14 residues. Here the CDR3 reads CASPSGANTGELFF. DNA of the CDR3: TGTGCCAGCCCAAGCGGGGCGAACACCGGGGAGCTGTTTTTT.